Each of the 12 T cell receptor beta chains below was sequenced from the same sample in a study of shared clonotypes between healthy human individuals. TCRdb keeps only in-frame clones here, not all; method: immunoSEQ multiplex PCR. Among over a million clones listed, around 97% were seen once. What was sequenced was naive CD4+ T cells sorted from blood. Stated subset: CD45RA+ positively selected. The receptors derive from a man aged 30 to 45 in good health.

The chain joins TRBV6-5 to TRBJ2-7; 8 bases match TRBD1. V shed 5 bases and J 2 bases; nucleotides not matched to a gene: 8. Germline V gene lookup returns CDR1 MNHEY and CDR2 SVGAGI. The CDR3 runs to 15 residues. CDR3 DNA sequence: TGTGCCAGCAGTCTTAGGACAGGGCGAGCCTACGAGCAGTACTTC. Protein: CASSLRTGRAYEQYF.

V gene TRBV2 combines with J gene TRBJ2-7; no firm D call. Germline CDR1 reads SNHLY; CDR2 reads FYNNEI. Trimming cost V 5 bases and J 6 bases, with 17 bases left between them. The CDR3 has 14 residues. Written as DNA, the CDR3 is TGTGCCAGCAGTCTCACTGGGGTATTAGGCGAGCAGTACTTC. Residues: CASSLTGVLGEQYF.

The chain employs TRBV18 and TRBJ1-4; 9 bases are shared with TRBD1. CDR3 length: 15 residues. Germline loops: CDR1 KGHSH, CDR2 LQKENI. Unmatched junction bases numbered 2, after V lost 0 bases and J lost 6 bases. Here the CDR3 DNA reads TGTGCCAGCTCACCACCGGGACAGGGTTATGAAAAACTGTTTTTT. Protein sequence: CASSPPGQGYEKLFF.

A few counts support this clone. This rearrangement joins TRBV20-1 to TRBJ1-1; a possible D gene is TRBD1 (6 bases). The germline V gene encodes CDR1 DFQATT and CDR2 SNEGSKA (reference sequence). This CDR3 is built from 11 residues. Trimming pared 7 bases from V and 5 bases from J, leaving 11 bases between. CDR3: CSERGGTEAFF. The CDR3, as DNA: TGCAGTGAAAGAGGGGGGACTGAAGCTTTCTTT.

The chain couples TRBV11-2 to TRBJ2-3; 7 bases agree with TRBD2. The CDR3 is 17 amino acids. CDR1 is SGHAT, CDR2 FQNNGV, per germline. V lost 3 bases to trimming and J lost 2 bases; unmatched junction nucleotides: 11. The CDR3 DNA reads as TGTGCCAGCAGCTTTAGCGGGTCTTCCGGACACACAGATACGCAGTATTTT. It translates to CASSFSGSSGHTDTQYF.

The V gene is TRBV15, the J gene TRBJ2-2; D remains ambiguous. Germline V gene sequence: CDR1 LNHNV, CDR2 YYDKDF (reference sequence). The CDR3 runs to 14 residues. V was pared by 0 bases and J by 7 bases, with 9 bases between. The CDR3 DNA follows: TGTGCCACCAGCAGAGATTTCGTTGGCGGGGAGCTGTTTTTT. This sequence encodes CATSRDFVGGELFF.

The rearrangement joins TRBV11-2 to TRBJ2-1, with 8 positions matching TRBD2. This CDR3 spans 16 amino acids. Per germline, CDR1 SGHAT and CDR2 FQNNGV. Trimming took 2 bases from V and 5 from J; bases not matched to a gene: 8. For the CDR3, the DNA is TGTGCCAGCAGCTTATTGCCTAGCGGGTTTAACAATGAGCAGTTCTTC. Its translation: CASSLLPSGFNNEQFF.

The chain links TRBV6-5 to TRBJ2-5, with a tentative D call TRBD2 (6 bases). TRBJ2-7 matches the DNA end more closely, so the J call is doubtful. Germline V lookup: CDR1 MNHEY, CDR2 SVGAGI. The CDR3 is made up of 13 amino acids. The CDR3 loop is CASSYGTGYEQYF. In DNA form, the CDR3 reads TGTGCCAGCAGTTACGGGACTGGCTACGAGCAGTACTTC.

This rearrangement joins TRBV28 to TRBJ2-5, with a weak D call TRBD1 (6 bases). CDR1 and CDR2 from the germline V gene are MDHEN and SYDVKM. The CDR3 runs 15 residues. The V end was cut by 5 bases, the J end by 9 bases, with 22 bases between. Here the CDR3 reads CASSGPVTGLMAQYF. Here the CDR3 DNA reads TGTGCCAGCAGTGGTCCGGTAACAGGGTTGATGGCCCAGTACTTC.

This sequence joins TRBV5-4 and TRBJ1-4, with D possibly matching TRBD1 (5 bases). Germline CDR1 reads SGHNT; CDR2 reads YYREEE (reference sequence). The CDR3 covers 13 residues. The ends were cut back, 4 bases at V and 8 bases at J, with 12 bases in the middle. The CDR3 spells CASSQGKREKLFF. The CDR3 DNA sequence: TGTGCCAGCAGCCAGGGAAAGCGAGAAAAACTGTTTTTT.

This clone is a singleton in its sample. This chain connects TRBV18 to TRBJ2-6; tentatively, D is TRBD1 (5 bases). Trimming cost V 3 bases and J 4 bases, with 13 bases left between them. Germline CDR1 is KGHSH and CDR2 is LQKENI. CDR3 length: 16 residues. The CDR3 sequence: CASSPKGLGGANVLTF. CDR3 bases: TGTGCCAGCTCACCGAAGGGGCTAGGCGGGGCCAACGTCCTGACTTTC.

The gene calls are TRBV6-4 and TRBJ2-2, with D unresolved. V lost 8 bases and J lost 1, with 20 bases in between. The germline CDR1 and CDR2 sequences are MRHNA and SNTAGT. The CDR3 loop spans 17 amino acids. The CDR3 loop is CASRATASAQNTGELFF. The CDR3, as DNA: TGTGCCAGCCGCGCGACGGCCAGCGCCCAGAACACCGGGGAGCTGTTTTTT.